This is a list of T cell receptor beta chains from one sample in a study of human T cells and chemical hapten exposure. MiXCR was run by TCRdb on the RACE reads, yielding one entry per CDR3 protein. This table holds tens of thousands of distinct CDR3 sequences, approximately 10% found once. This material consisted of whole blood, taken in connection with sensitization to the hapten diphenylcyclopropenone (DPC). The receptors shown here come from a man aged 35-49 years with alopecia areata. Some clones in this sample may be carry-over from other donors' samples. Both conserved end residues are part of each CDR3. The order of the fields is clone size, V gene, D gene, CDR3 length, J gene, CDR3 DNA, CDR3 protein. D genes are given only for firm matches. Some rows have no size entry. The others give once, few or many, or a class for an expanded clone.

.	TRBV4-3	.	16	TRBJ1-6	TGCGCCAGCAGCCAAGATTTTTCTGGGATAATATCACCCCTCCACTTT	CASSQDFSGIISPLHF
many	TRBV20-1	.	14	TRBJ2-1	TGCAGTGCTACTCTCCCCACCCTCTACAATGAGCAGTTCTTC	CSATLPTLYNEQFF
few	TRBV15	.	12	TRBJ2-2	TGTGCCACCAGCAGAGGAACCGGGGAGCTGTTTTTT	CATSRGTGELFF
.	TRBV20-1	TRBD2	14	TRBJ2-3	TGCAGTGCTTCTTCCGGGACTAGCGTGGATACGCAGTATTTT	CSASSGTSVDTQYF
few	TRBV2	TRBD1	15	TRBJ2-5	TGTGCCAGCAGTGACGGCAGGGGGAACCAAGAGACCCAGTACTTC	CASSDGRGNQETQYF
.	TRBV5-1	.	15	TRBJ2-3	TGCGCCAGCAGCGTGAACATGGAAGCGGTGGATACGCAGTATTTT	CASSVNMEAVDTQYF
.	TRBV29-1	.	13	TRBJ1-5	TGCAGCGCCCTGACAGATAGCAATCAGCCCCAGCATTTT	CSALTDSNQPQHF
.	TRBV5-4	.	15	TRBJ2-4	TGTGCCAGCAGCTTGGAGTCCGGGACTCAGAACATTCAGTACTTC	CASSLESGTQNIQYF
once	TRBV7-2	TRBD2	16	TRBJ2-3	TGTGCCAGCAGCCAGGGACTAGCGGGAGTGGCAGATACGCAGTATTTT	CASSQGLAGVADTQYF
many	TRBV29-1	.	11	TRBJ1-2	TGCAGCGTTGCCAGGGCGGCAGGCTACACCTTC	CSVARAAGYTF
.	TRBV29-1	.	14	TRBJ1-2	TGCAGCGGTCTTACAGGGCACGATAACTATGGCTACACCTTC	CSGLTGHDNYGYTF
.	TRBV7-9	.	14	TRBJ1-1	TGTGCCAGCAGCTTATTAACCTTGAACACTGAAGCTTTCTTT	CASSLLTLNTEAFF
many	TRBV27	.	13	TRBJ1-5	TGTGCCAGCAGTTTGAACGGGAATCAGCCCCAGCATTTT	CASSLNGNQPQHF
few	TRBV7-9	.	14	TRBJ2-5	TGTGCCAGCAGCTTAGGTGCGGCCCAAGAGACCCAGTACTTC	CASSLGAAQETQYF
few	TRBV5-1	TRBD2	18	TRBJ2-1	TGCGCCAGCAGCTTGTTTTCTAGCGGGAGTGGTAGCTACAATGAGCAGTTCTTC	CASSLFSSGSGSYNEQFF
.	TRBV7-8	.	12	TRBJ2-3	TGTGCCAGCAGCCTAGACAGCCATACGCAGTATTTT	CASSLDSHTQYF
many	TRBV19	.	14	TRBJ1-1	TGTGCCAGTAGTATGGAGCAGGGTAAGGGACAAGCTTTCTTT	CASSMEQGKGQAFF
few	TRBV9	.	16	TRBJ2-5	TGTGCCAGCAGCGTTTCAGCGGTTCCTACCCCAGAGACCCAGTACTTC	CASSVSAVPTPETQYF
.	TRBV13	TRBD2	16	TRBJ2-3	TGTGCCAGCAGCTTAGAGGGACTAGCGGGGCCCGGTACGAAGTATTTT	CASSLEGLAGPGTKYF
few	TRBV6-2/TRBV6-3	TRBD2	16	TRBJ2-3	TGTGCCAGCAGTTACTCTTCCAGCGGGGGTCGCGATACGCAGTATTTT	CASSYSSSGGRDTQYF
many	TRBV6-5	.	16	TRBJ2-1	TGTGCCAGCAGTTACTCGCGGGGTATAGGTTACAATGAGCAGTTCTTC	CASSYSRGIGYNEQFF
.	TRBV6-5	.	13	TRBJ1-2	TGTGCCAGTACCGCACAGAAGGGTCTCGGCTACACCTTC	CASTAQKGLGYTF
few	TRBV4-3	TRBD2	14	TRBJ2-5	TGCGCCAGCAGCCACAGCGGGAGCGAAGAGACCCAGTACTTC	CASSHSGSEETQYF
many	TRBV6-1	.	17	TRBJ1-1	TGTGCCAGCAGTCCTCAACAGATTCCCACCAAGGCCACTGAAGCTTTCTTT	CASSPQQIPTKATEAFF
.	TRBV19	TRBD2	14	TRBJ2-1	TGTGCCAGTATAGCGGGAGAGACCTACAATGAGCAGTTCTTC	CASIAGETYNEQFF
few	TRBV6-1	TRBD1	16	TRBJ2-2	TGTGCCAGCAGTGATCGGATTGGACAGGGCCTAAGGGAGCTGTTTTTT	CASSDRIGQGLRELFF
.	TRBV7-2	.	11	TRBJ2-3	TGTGCCAGCAGCTCGTATGATACGCAGTATTTT	CASSSYDTQYF
few	TRBV29-1	.	17	TRBJ2-3	TGCAGCGTTGCCTTTGTCACAGCTGCCTCTAGCACAGATACGCAGTATTTT	CSVAFVTAASSTDTQYF
.	TRBV7-9	TRBD2	17	TRBJ2-3	TGTGCCAGCAGCTTACCAGCTAGCGGCCTTCAGCCAGATACGCAGTATTTT	CASSLPASGLQPDTQYF
few	TRBV7-2	.	15	TRBJ2-5	TGTGCCAGCAGCACAATGCAGGGTGGTGGGGAGACCCAGTACTTC	CASSTMQGGGETQYF
.	TRBV28	.	14	TRBJ2-1	TGTGCCAGCAGTTTACAGGGGTACCACAATGAGCAGTTCTTC	CASSLQGYHNEQFF
few	TRBV6-5	TRBD2	16	TRBJ2-7	TGTGCCAGCAGTTCCCGTGACGGTAGCGGGAGCTACGAGCAGTACTTC	CASSSRDGSGSYEQYF
few	TRBV6-6	TRBD2	13	TRBJ2-7	TGTGCCAGCAGTCCTGCGGGAGACTACGAGCAGTACTTC	CASSPAGDYEQYF
many	TRBV20-1	.	14	TRBJ1-1	TGCAGTGCTCCCAAGGGGGGGCCGGGGGCTGAAGCTTTCTTT	CSAPKGGPGAEAFF
few	TRBV7-2	TRBD2	15	TRBJ2-7	TGTGCCAGCAGCACCTTTCTAGCGGGAGTTGGGGAGCAGTACTTC	CASSTFLAGVGEQYF
.	TRBV6-4	TRBD2	15	TRBJ2-3	TGTGCCAGCAGCGGACTAGCGGGAGGGCCAGATACGCAGTATTTT	CASSGLAGGPDTQYF
many	TRBV12-3/TRBV12-4	TRBD2	15	TRBJ2-3	TGTGCCAGCAGTTTGCCTAGCGGGGTTACAGATACGCAGTATTTT	CASSLPSGVTDTQYF
.	TRBV20-1	TRBD2	14	TRBJ2-3	TGCAGTGCTAGAGATACTAGCGGGAGAGATACGCAGTATTTT	CSARDTSGRDTQYF
few	TRBV18	.	12	TRBJ2-7	TGTGCCAGCTCTCCTATGGGGAACGAGCAGTACTTC	CASSPMGNEQYF
few	TRBV20-1	.	12	TRBJ2-3	TGCAGTGTGGTGGGGCTTACAGATACGCAGTATTTT	CSVVGLTDTQYF
.	TRBV20-1	.	14	TRBJ1-5	TGCAGTGCTAGAGCGGTAGCAGGCAATCAGCCCCAGCATTTT	CSARAVAGNQPQHF
.	TRBV13	.	14	TRBJ2-2	TGTGCCAGCAGCCCCGTCGTAAGGACCGGGGAGCTGTTTTTT	CASSPVVRTGELFF
.	TRBV12-3/TRBV12-4	.	12	TRBJ2-2	TGTGCCAGCAGTTTAGTGGGGAGAGGGCTGTTTTTT	CASSLVGRGLFF
few	TRBV5-6	.	17	TRBJ1-6	TGTGCCAGCAGCTTGGATTATCGGAGCTCCTATAATTCACCCCTCCACTTT	CASSLDYRSSYNSPLHF
many	TRBV29-1	.	15	TRBJ2-2	TGCAGCGTTGGTGGGCTAGCAACGAACACCGGGGAGCTGTTTTTT	CSVGGLATNTGELFF
many	TRBV29-1	TRBD1	13	TRBJ2-7	TGCAGCGCTCTGACAGGGCGGTCCTACGAGCAGTACTTC	CSALTGRSYEQYF
few	TRBV10-3	TRBD2	16	TRBJ2-2	TGTGCCATCAGAGAAGCGGGACTAGCAGGGACCGGGGAGCTGTTTTTT	CAIREAGLAGTGELFF
once	TRBV7-9	.	15	TRBJ2-1	TGTGCCAGCAGCTCCGTTGGGCTTGGGGGCAATGAGCAGTTCTTC	CASSSVGLGGNEQFF
.	TRBV9	.	16	TRBJ2-1	TGTGCCAGCAGCGTAGATTTTGCGACTGTATTAAATGAGCAGTTCTTC	CASSVDFATVLNEQFF
few	TRBV20-1	.	13	TRBJ2-1	TGCAGTGCTAGACCCAGGGTACACAATGAGCAGTTCTTC	CSARPRVHNEQFF
few	TRBV6-1	.	14	TRBJ2-3	TGTGCCAGCAGTGAAGGACTTCCGCCAGATACGCAGTATTTT	CASSEGLPPDTQYF
.	TRBV28	.	15	TRBJ2-7	TGTGCCAGCAGTACCATTTCTGACAGAGTTTACGAGCAGTACTTC	CASSTISDRVYEQYF
few	TRBV7-9	TRBD1	16	TRBJ2-5	TGTGCCAGCAGCAGTTCTACAGGGGCCGTCCAAGAGACCCAGTACTTC	CASSSSTGAVQETQYF
few	TRBV5-1	.	13	TRBJ1-5	TGCGCCAGCAGCTTGGACAGAATGGGGCCCCAGCATTTT	CASSLDRMGPQHF
.	TRBV5-4	.	15	TRBJ2-5	TGTGCCAGCCGTAAGATGGGGGGAGAACAAGAGACCCAGTACTTC	CASRKMGGEQETQYF
.	TRBV7-2	TRBD2	16	TRBJ2-3	TGTGCCAGCAGCAGAAGACTAGCGGGGTACACAGATACGCAGTATTTT	CASSRRLAGYTDTQYF
.	TRBV12-3/TRBV12-4	.	12	TRBJ2-3	TGTGCCACCCGGCGGAGCGGAGATACGCAGTATTTT	CATRRSGDTQYF
few	TRBV5-8	TRBD1	15	TRBJ1-5	TGTGCCAGCAGCTTGGAGGGGGCTCGCAATCAGCCCCAGCATTTT	CASSLEGARNQPQHF
few	TRBV11-2	TRBD2	16	TRBJ2-3	TGTGCCAGCAGCATTAACCCGGGACTAGCGGGAGGGACGCAGTATTTT	CASSINPGLAGGTQYF
few	TRBV5-1	TRBD2	16	TRBJ2-5	TGCGCCAGCAGCTTGGAGCGGGGGGGAGCGTCAGAGACCCAGTACTTC	CASSLERGGASETQYF